These 17 T cell receptor beta chains were sequenced from one sample in a study of spatial heterogeneity in lung cancer. Study conclusions and caveats: For expanded intratumoral alpha and beta TCRs, counts tracked tumor mutation counts.

As for time point: sample taken at primary tumor resection. No antigen has been identified for these receptors. TCRdb fed the 5' RACE reads into MiXCR, producing one record per CDR3 protein. The sample lists around 19,000 distinct CDR3 sequences; approximately 15% were seen once. The material was lung tumor tissue, obtained at surgery. The origin of the receptors is a female donor with early-stage non-small cell lung cancer.

This clonotype has ten or more counts. This chain uses TRBV29-1 with TRBJ2-4; 8 bases agree with TRBD1. Germline V lookup: CDR1 SQVTM, CDR2 ANQGSEA. This CDR3 is built from 18 residues. Unmatched junction bases numbered 19, after V lost 7 bases and J lost 2 bases. This CDR3 reads CSALGPGGSPSPKNIQYF. DNA for the CDR3: TGCAGCGCTCTGGGGCCAGGGGGCTCGCCCAGCCCCAAAAACATTCAGTACTTC.

The chain recombines TRBV4-2 with TRBJ1-6, with 7 bases that match TRBD1. Germline assignment: CDR1 LGHNA and CDR2 YNFKEQ. This CDR3 comprises 12 residues. Trimming cost V 3 bases and J 14 bases; bases outside gene matches: 4. The CDR3, as DNA: TGTGCCAGCAGCCAGGGACAGTCAGCCCTCCACTTT. This encodes CASSQGQSALHF.

This clonotype showed up many times. Here the CDR3 reads CASSLTGNYEQYF. The CDR3 coding sequence is TGCGCCAGCAGCTTGACAGGGAACTACGAGCAGTACTTC. The chain couples TRBV5-1 to TRBJ2-7; TRBD1 is a possible D gene (6 bases). V lost 1 base to trimming and J lost 3 bases, with 8 bases between them. The CDR3 loop spans 13 amino acids. The germline V gene encodes CDR1 SGHRS and CDR2 YFSETQ. Variable domain in full (rest from reference TRBV5-1 and TRBJ2-7): KAGVTQTPRYLIKTRGQQVTLSCSPISGHRSVSWYQQTPGQGLQFLFEYFSETQRNKGNFPGRFSGRQFSNSRSEMNVSTLELGDSALYLCASSLTGNYEQYFGPGTRLTVT.

This clonotype was detected many times. Written as DNA, the CDR3 is TGTGCCAGCTTCACTCGCCGTACTAGCGGCACCCCCTACGAGCAGTACTTC. Protein sequence: CASFTRRTSGTPYEQYF. This chain links TRBV6-2 or TRBV6-3 with TRBJ2-7; 8 nucleotides align to TRBD2. The CDR3 has 17 amino acids. J lost 2 bases, V lost 8 bases, and 17 bases had no gene match. The germline CDR1 and CDR2 sequences are MNHEY and SVGEGT.

This clonotype has at least ten counts. The rearrangement links TRBV20-1 to TRBJ2-5; 9 positions agree with TRBD2. Germline CDR1 is DFQATT and CDR2 is SNEGSKA (reference sequence). This CDR3 is built from 14 residues. The V gene end was trimmed by 5 bases and the J gene end by 5 bases; junction bases not matched to a gene: 9. CDR3 DNA: TGCAGTGCTGGGACTGGCGGGAGGGCGGAGACCCAGTACTTC. It translates to CSAGTGGRAETQYF.

This clonotype has a handful of counts. The chain couples TRBV20-1 to TRBJ2-7; 8 bases are shared with TRBD2. Unmatched junction bases numbered 6, after V lost 5 bases and J lost 0 bases. The germline V gene has CDR1 DFQATT and CDR2 SNEGSKA (reference sequence). This CDR3 contains 14 residues. CDR3 DNA sequence: TGCAGTGCTCCCCGCGGGAGGAGCTCCTACGAGCAGTACTTC. Amino acid sequence: CSAPRGRSSYEQYF.

Notes on this clonotype: A much larger clone lies a single base off, so this may be a read error. The chain employs TRBV28 and TRBJ2-7, with D perhaps matching TRBD1 (6 bases). This CDR3 is built from 14 residues. V was clipped by 7 bases and J by 0 bases, with 13 bases between them. Germline V gene data show CDR1 as MDHEN and CDR2 as SYDVKM. DNA for the CDR3: TGTGCCAGCATCGGACAGAAGAGCTCCTACGAGCAGTACTTC. Protein product: CASIGQKSSYEQYF.

This chain joins TRBV24-1 and TRBJ2-1, with 9 bases matching TRBD1. Trimming at V came to 3 bases and at J to 0 bases, leaving 2 bases not matched to a gene. The CDR3 sequence is 16 residues long. CDR1 and CDR2 (germline): KGHDR, SFDVKD. The CDR3 region is CATSDPGQGSYNEQFF. CDR3 nucleotide sequence: TGTGCCACCAGTGATCCGGGACAGGGCTCCTACAATGAGCAGTTCTTC.

By share, this clonotype ranks as medium-sized. The chain joins TRBV28 to TRBJ2-1; no firm D call. Germline CDR1 MDHEN, CDR2 SYDVKM. V lost 6 bases and J 9 bases, leaving 12 bases between the germline ends. The CDR3 runs to 12 residues. The CDR3 sequence: CASSPQSAEQFF. CDR3 DNA: TGTGCCAGCAGCCCTCAGAGCGCTGAGCAGTTCTTC.

The gene calls are TRBV13 and TRBJ2-7, with 11 bases lining up with TRBD2. This CDR3 spans 15 amino acids. Germline-derived CDR1 and CDR2 are PRHDT and FYEKMQ (reference sequence). J gave up 3 bases and V 5 bases, and 6 bases lay outside the gene matches. The CDR3 region is CASSQRLAGHYEQYF. The CDR3 coding sequence is TGTGCCAGCAGCCAGAGACTAGCGGGACACTACGAGCAGTACTTC.

This clonotype has just a few counts. This chain joins TRBV12-3 or TRBV12-4 and TRBJ2-1; 11 nucleotides match TRBD2. With 5 bases clipped from V and 8 bases from J, the junction kept 8 bases outside the gene matches. The CDR3 covers 15 residues. The CDR3 here is CASSQVGLAGYEQFF. In nucleotides, the CDR3 is TGTGCCAGCAGTCAGGTAGGACTAGCGGGCTATGAGCAGTTCTTC.

This sequence joins TRBV27 and TRBJ2-1, with 8 bases identical to TRBD1. Germline V gene data show CDR1 as MNHEY and CDR2 as SMNVEV (reference sequence). V dropped 2 bases and J dropped 1; count of bases not matched to a gene: 10. CDR3 length: 18 residues. As DNA, the CDR3 is TGTGCCAGCAGTTTACGGGTCAGGGGGCAGGATTCCTACAATGAGCAGTTCTTC. The encoded protein is CASSLRVRGQDSYNEQFF.

This chain joins TRBV7-2 and TRBJ2-5; no firm D call. CDR3 length: 13 amino acids. CDR1 is SGHTA, CDR2 FQGNSA, per germline. Deletions cut 4 bases from V and 1 base from J, with 7 bases between. DNA for the CDR3: TGTGCCAGCAGCTCCTCCGTCCAAGAGACCCAGTACTTC. Translated, it gives CASSSSVQETQYF.

This clonotype has more than one count but fewer than ten. The rearrangement links TRBV19 to TRBJ2-7; the D call may be TRBD1 or TRBD2 (5 bases each). CDR1 is LNHDA, CDR2 SQIVND, per germline (reference sequence). The CDR3 length is 13 residues. Trimming cost V 4 bases and J 5 bases, with 12 bases left between them. The CDR3 spells CASSRGQGDEQYF. DNA of the CDR3: TGTGCCAGTAGTAGAGGGCAGGGAGACGAGCAGTACTTC.

J is TRBJ2-3 and V is TRBV10-3, with no clear D. V gave up 0 bases and J gave up 1 base, with 8 bases separating them. This CDR3 spans 15 amino acids. Per the germline V gene, CDR1 is ENHRY and CDR2 is SYGVKD. The CDR3 sequence is CAISESTRGTDTQYF. CDR3 DNA sequence: TGTGCCATCAGTGAGTCGACCCGGGGCACAGATACGCAGTATTTT.

This clonotype was picked up a small number of times. This chain links TRBV4-2 with TRBJ2-1, with 10 bases aligning to TRBD2. CDR1 and CDR2 (germline): LGHNA, YNFKEQ. The CDR3 length is 14 residues. V gave up 0 bases and J gave up 10 bases; unmatched junction bases: 3. The DNA of the CDR3 is TGTGCCAGCAGCCAAGAGGCTAGCGGGAGCGAGCAGTTCTTC. This translates into CASSQEASGSEQFF.

The chain uses TRBV29-1 and TRBJ2-1; D assignment may be TRBD1 or TRBD2 (5 bases each). Germline loops: CDR1 SQVTM, CDR2 ANQGSEA. The CDR3 has 12 residues. V was shortened by 7 bases and J by 0 bases, with 7 bases between the two germline ends. The CDR3 nucleotides are TGCAGCGGGGGGAGCTCCTACAATGAGCAGTTCTTC. Its translation is CSGGSSYNEQFF.